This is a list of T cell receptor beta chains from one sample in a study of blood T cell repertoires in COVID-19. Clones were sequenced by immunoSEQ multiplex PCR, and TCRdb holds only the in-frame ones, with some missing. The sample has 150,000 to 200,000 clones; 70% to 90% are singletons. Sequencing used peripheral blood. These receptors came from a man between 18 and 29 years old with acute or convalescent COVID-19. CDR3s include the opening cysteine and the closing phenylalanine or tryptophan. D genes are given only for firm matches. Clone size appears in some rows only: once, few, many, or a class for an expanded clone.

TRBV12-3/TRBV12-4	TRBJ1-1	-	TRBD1	CASLRGLITEAFF	TGTGCCAGCCTCAGGGGGCTTATTACTGAAGCTTTCTTT
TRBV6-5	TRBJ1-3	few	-	CASSYSMATSGNTIYF	TGTGCCAGCAGTTACTCGATGGCCACCTCTGGAAACACCATATATTTT
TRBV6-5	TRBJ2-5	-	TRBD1	CASREAGGLEETQYF	TGTGCCAGCAGGGAGGCAGGGGGCTTGGAGGAGACCCAGTACTTC
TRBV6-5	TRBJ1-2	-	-	CASTLTSNYGYTF	TGTGCCAGCACCTTAACATCTAACTATGGCTACACCTTC
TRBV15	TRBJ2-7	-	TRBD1	CATSRRTGFDYEQYF	TGTGCCACCAGCAGAAGGACAGGGTTCGACTACGAGCAGTACTTC
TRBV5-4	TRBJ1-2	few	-	CASSLGRGFLLLVEGYTF	TGTGCCAGCAGCTTGGGACGGGGTTTTCTGCTTCTTGTAGAAGGCTACACCTTC
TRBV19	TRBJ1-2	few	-	CASSEQGGYGYTF	TGTGCCAGTAGCGAACAAGGCGGCTATGGCTACACCTTC
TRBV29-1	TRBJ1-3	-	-	CSVIQGGGNTIYF	TGCAGCGTGATACAGGGTGGCGGAAACACCATATATTTT
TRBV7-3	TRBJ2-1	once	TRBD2	CASSLTVRGTSGEQFF	TGTGCCAGCAGCTTAACGGTGCGGGGGACGTCTGGCGAGCAGTTCTTC
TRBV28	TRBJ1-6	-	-	CATSRVPRWSSYNSPLHF	TGTGCCACCTCAAGAGTCCCGCGGTGGAGCTCCTATAATTCACCCCTCCACTTT
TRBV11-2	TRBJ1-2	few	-	CASSPPGGALNYGYTF	TGTGCCAGCAGCCCCCCGGGGGGGGCTCTAAACTATGGCTACACCTTC
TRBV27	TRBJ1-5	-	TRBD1	CASSWTGENQPQHF	TGTGCCAGCAGCTGGACAGGGGAAAATCAGCCCCAGCATTTT
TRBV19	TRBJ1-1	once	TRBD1	CASIGIQGAKTEAFF	TGTGCCAGTATTGGGATACAGGGGGCGAAGACTGAAGCTTTCTTT
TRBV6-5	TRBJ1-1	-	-	CASSYSGSGDTEAFF	TGTGCCAGCAGTTACTCTGGGTCAGGGGACACTGAAGCTTTCTTT
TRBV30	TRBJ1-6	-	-	CAWSARDINRSPLHF	TGTGCCTGGAGCGCCCGGGACATTAATAGATCACCCCTCCACTTT
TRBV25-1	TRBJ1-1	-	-	CASSEYRGGTEAFF	TGTGCCAGCAGTGAATATAGGGGGGGCACTGAAGCTTTCTTT
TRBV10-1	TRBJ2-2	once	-	CASSGRNTGELFF	TGCGCCAGCAGTGGTAGGAACACCGGGGAGCTGTTTTTT
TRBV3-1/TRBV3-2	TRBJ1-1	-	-	CASSIQNRNTEAFF	TGTGCCAGCAGTATACAGAACCGGAACACTGAAGCTTTCTTT
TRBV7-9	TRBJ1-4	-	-	CASSLALQATSTNEKLFF	TGTGCCAGCAGCTTAGCGCTTCAAGCAACTTCAACTAATGAAAAACTGTTTTTT
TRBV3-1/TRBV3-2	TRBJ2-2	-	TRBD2	CASSPLNLAGGGNTGELFF	TGTGCCAGCAGCCCGCTGAACCTAGCGGGGGGTGGGAACACCGGGGAGCTGTTTTTT
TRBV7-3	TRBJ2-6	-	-	CASALGGTGANVLTF	TGTGCCAGCGCCCTAGGAGGGACCGGGGCCAACGTCCTGACTTTC
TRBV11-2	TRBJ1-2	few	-	CASRPSTGGNYGYTF	TGTGCCAGCAGACCATCGACGGGCGGGAACTATGGCTACACCTTC
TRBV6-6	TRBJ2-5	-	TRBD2	CASSYGGGRETQYF	TGTGCCAGCAGTTACGGCGGGGGGAGAGAGACCCAGTACTTC
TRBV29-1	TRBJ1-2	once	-	CSVLRGTYGYTF	TGCAGCGTTCTCCGGGGAACCTATGGCTACACCTTC
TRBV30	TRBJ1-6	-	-	CAWSLGGAYNSPLHF	TGTGCCTGGAGTCTGGGGGGGGCCTATAATTCACCCCTCCACTTT
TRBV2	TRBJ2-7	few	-	CASRDSIATYEQYF	TGTGCCAGCAGAGACAGTATTGCTACCTACGAGCAGTACTTC
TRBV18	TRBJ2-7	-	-	CASSPSSYEQYF	TGTGCCAGCTCACCGAGCTCCTACGAGCAGTACTTC
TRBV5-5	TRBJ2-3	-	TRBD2	CASSLARLAGGTSTDTQYF	TGTGCCAGCAGCTTGGCCAGGCTAGCGGGGGGGACTAGCACAGATACGCAGTATTTT
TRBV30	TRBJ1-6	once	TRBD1	CAWSQPDRVGSPLHF	TGTGCCTGGAGTCAACCAGACAGGGTCGGATCACCCCTCCACTTT
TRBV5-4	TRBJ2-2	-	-	CASSYTKSGELFF	TGTGCCAGCAGCTACACCAAATCCGGGGAGCTGTTTTTT
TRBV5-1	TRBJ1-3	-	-	CASSLAGWGNTIYF	TGCGCCAGCAGCTTGGCAGGGTGGGGAAACACCATATATTTT
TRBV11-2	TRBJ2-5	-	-	CASSQGSQETQYF	TGTGCCAGCAGCCAGGGGAGCCAAGAGACCCAGTACTTC
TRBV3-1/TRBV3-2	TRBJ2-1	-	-	CASSQEPHDRSGEQFF	TGTGCCAGCAGCCAAGAGCCCCATGACAGGTCAGGTGAGCAGTTCTTC
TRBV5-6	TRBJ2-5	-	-	CASSLYNSQETQYF	TGTGCCAGCAGCTTGTATAACAGCCAAGAGACCCAGTACTTC
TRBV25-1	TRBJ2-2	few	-	CASSELQGNTGELFF	TGTGCCAGCAGTGAATTGCAGGGGAACACCGGGGAGCTGTTTTTT
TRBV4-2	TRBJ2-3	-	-	CASSQDWGGHREDTQYF	TGTGCCAGCAGCCAAGATTGGGGGGGGCATCGGGAAGATACGCAGTATTTT
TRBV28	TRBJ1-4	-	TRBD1	CASRTARNLDRMYEKLFF	TGTGCCAGCAGGACCGCCAGAAACCTGGACAGGATGTATGAAAAACTGTTTTTT
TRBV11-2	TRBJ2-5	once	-	CASSLRKQGRETQYF	TGTGCCAGCAGCTTAAGAAAACAGGGACGAGAGACCCAGTACTTC
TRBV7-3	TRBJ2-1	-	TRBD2	CASSLSAGGLNEQFF	TGTGCCAGCAGCTTATCAGCGGGGGGGCTTAATGAGCAGTTCTTC
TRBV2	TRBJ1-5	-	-	CATTTGSNQPQHF	TGTGCCACCACGACAGGTTCCAATCAGCCCCAGCATTTT
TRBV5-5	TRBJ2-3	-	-	CASSLAGRPQADTQYF	TGTGCCAGCAGCTTGGCAGGGAGGCCGCAAGCGGATACGCAGTATTTT
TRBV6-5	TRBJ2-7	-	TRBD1	CASSYRDRGSHEQYF	TGTGCCAGCAGTTACCGAGACAGGGGGTCCCACGAGCAGTACTTC
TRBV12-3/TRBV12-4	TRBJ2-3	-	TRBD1	CASSRQGADTQYF	TGTGCCAGCAGCCGACAGGGAGCAGATACGCAGTATTTT
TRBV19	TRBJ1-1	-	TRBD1	CASSLLGTDTEAFF	TGTGCCAGTAGTCTCCTCGGGACAGACACTGAAGCTTTCTTT
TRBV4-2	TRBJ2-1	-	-	CASSRETPGKDEQFF	TGTGCCAGCAGCCGAGAAACACCAGGGAAGGATGAGCAGTTCTTC
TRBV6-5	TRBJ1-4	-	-	CASSRTVNEKLFF	TGTGCCAGCAGCCGGACAGTAAATGAAAAACTGTTTTTT
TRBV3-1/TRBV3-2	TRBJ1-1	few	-	CASTRRGGYTEAFF	TGTGCCAGCACCCGCCGGGGGGGGTACACTGAAGCTTTCTTT
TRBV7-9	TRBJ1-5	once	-	CASSNTGMGQPQHF	TGTGCCAGCAGCAATACAGGGATGGGTCAGCCCCAGCATTTT
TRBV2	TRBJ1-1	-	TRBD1	CASRGQGRATEAFF	TGTGCCAGCAGGGGACAGGGGCGGGCCACTGAAGCTTTCTTT
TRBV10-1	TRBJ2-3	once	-	CASSESIVGGLTDTQYF	TGCGCCAGCAGTGAGTCGATTGTGGGGGGTTTAACAGATACGCAGTATTTT
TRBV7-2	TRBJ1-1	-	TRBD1	CASSLDRWTEAFF	TGTGCCAGCAGCTTGGACAGGTGGACTGAAGCTTTCTTT
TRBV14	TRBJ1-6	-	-	CASSQDPLRSAYNSPLHF	TGTGCCAGCAGCCAAGATCCCCTGCGCAGCGCCTATAATTCACCCCTCCACTTT
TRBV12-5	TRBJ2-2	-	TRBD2	CASGLSLAGGTGELFF	TGTGCTAGTGGTTTGTCACTAGCGGGGGGGACCGGGGAGCTGTTTTTT
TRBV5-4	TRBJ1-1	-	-	CASSLGSQGNTEAFF	TGTGCCAGCAGCTTGGGATCACAGGGGAACACTGAAGCTTTCTTT
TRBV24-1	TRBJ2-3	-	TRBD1	CATSGLTGQTDTDTQYF	TGTGCCACCAGTGGCCTCACGGGACAGACCGACACAGATACGCAGTATTTT
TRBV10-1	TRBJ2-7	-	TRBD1	CAAMGCRGWYEQYF	TGCGCCGCAATGGGGTGCAGGGGGTGGTACGAGCAGTACTTC